The sequence of this T cell receptor beta chain was determined in a study of T cell changes during pregnancy in multiple sclerosis. The CDR3 has 15 amino acids. J lost 4 bases, V lost 6 bases, and 11 bases had no gene match. CDR1 and CDR2 from the germline V gene are MNHEY and SMNVEV (reference sequence). Repertoires were generated with immunoSEQ multiplex PCR, while TCRdb's copy carries only in-frame clones and drops some. The data contain about 30,000 clones, 93% of them singletons. The origin of this receptor is a female donor with multiple sclerosis, enrolled in a pregnancy study. The V call is TRBV27, the J call TRBJ2-7; 8 bases fit TRBD1. The source material was CD4+ T cells from peripheral blood mononuclear cells, sampled after pregnancy. CDR3 DNA sequence: TGTGCCAGCAGATCCCAGGGGGCAGGTAAATACGAGCAGTACTTC. Residues: CASRSQGAGKYEQYF.